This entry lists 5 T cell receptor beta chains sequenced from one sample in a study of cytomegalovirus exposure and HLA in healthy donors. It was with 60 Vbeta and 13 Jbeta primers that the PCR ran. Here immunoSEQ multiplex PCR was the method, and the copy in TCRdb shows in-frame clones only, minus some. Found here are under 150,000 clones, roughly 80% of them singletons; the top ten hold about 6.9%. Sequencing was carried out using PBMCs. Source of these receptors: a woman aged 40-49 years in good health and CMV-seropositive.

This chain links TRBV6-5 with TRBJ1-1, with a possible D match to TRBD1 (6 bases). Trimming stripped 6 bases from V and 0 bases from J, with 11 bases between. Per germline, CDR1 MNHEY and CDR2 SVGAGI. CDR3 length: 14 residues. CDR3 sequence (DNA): TGTGCCAGCAGCCACCAGGGGTTGAACACTGAAGCTTTCTTT. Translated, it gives CASSHQGLNTEAFF.

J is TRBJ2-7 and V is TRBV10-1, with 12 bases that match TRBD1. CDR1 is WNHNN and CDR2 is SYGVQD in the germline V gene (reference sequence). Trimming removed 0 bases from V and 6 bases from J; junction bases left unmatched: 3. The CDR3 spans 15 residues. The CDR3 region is CASSESGTGGGEQYF. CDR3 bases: TGCGCCAGCAGTGAGTCCGGGACAGGGGGCGGCGAGCAGTACTTC.

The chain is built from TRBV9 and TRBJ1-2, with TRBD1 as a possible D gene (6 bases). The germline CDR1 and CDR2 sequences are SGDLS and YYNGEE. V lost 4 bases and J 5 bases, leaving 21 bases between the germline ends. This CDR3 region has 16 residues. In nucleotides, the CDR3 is TGTGCCAGCAGCCCCCACTCGGGACAAAATTTTTATGGCTACACCTTC. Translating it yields CASSPHSGQNFYGYTF.

The CDR3 is CASSDRAGRSEQFF. CDR3 nucleotides: TGTGCCAGCAGTGATAGGGCGGGACGGAGCGAGCAGTTCTTC. The V and J genes are TRBV6-1 and TRBJ2-1; possibly TRBD2 for D (6 bases). Germline lookup yields CDR1 MNHNS and CDR2 SASEGT. There are 14 residues in the CDR3. Trimming shortened V by 3 bases and J by 10 bases, and 16 bases separated the two germline ends.

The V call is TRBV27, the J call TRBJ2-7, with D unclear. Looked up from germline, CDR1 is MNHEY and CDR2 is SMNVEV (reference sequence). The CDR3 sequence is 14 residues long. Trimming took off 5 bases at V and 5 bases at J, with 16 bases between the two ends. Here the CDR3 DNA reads TGTGCCAGCAGTCCCCTCATCAGGTCCCACGAGCAGTACTTC. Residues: CASSPLIRSHEQYF.